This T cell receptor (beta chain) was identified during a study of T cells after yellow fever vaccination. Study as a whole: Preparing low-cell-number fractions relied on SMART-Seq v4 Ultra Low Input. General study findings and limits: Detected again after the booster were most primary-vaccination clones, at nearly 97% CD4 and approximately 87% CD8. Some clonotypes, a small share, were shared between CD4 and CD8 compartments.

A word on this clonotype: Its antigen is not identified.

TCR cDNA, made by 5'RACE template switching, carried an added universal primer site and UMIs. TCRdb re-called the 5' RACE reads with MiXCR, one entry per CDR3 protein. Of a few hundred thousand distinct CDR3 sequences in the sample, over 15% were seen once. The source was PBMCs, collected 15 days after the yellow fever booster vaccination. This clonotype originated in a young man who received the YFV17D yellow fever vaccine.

CDR3 loop: CASSLAGYRVEKETQYF. DNA for the CDR3: TGTGCCAGCAGCTTAGCAGGCTACCGGGTGGAAAAAGAGACCCAGTACTTC. The chain joins TRBV7-8 to TRBJ2-5; D unclear. Trimming shortened V by 0 bases and J by 3 bases, and 17 bases separated the two germline ends. The CDR3 is 17 residues long. Germline V gene sequence: CDR1 SGHVS, CDR2 FQNEAQ. The full variable domain, rest sourced from reference TRBV7-8 and TRBJ2-5, is GAGVSQSPRYKVAKRGQDVALRCDPISGHVSLFWYQQALGQGPEFLTYFQNEAQLDKSGLPSDRFFAERPEGSVSTLKIQRTQQEDSAVYLCASSLAGYRVEKETQYFGPGTRLLVL.